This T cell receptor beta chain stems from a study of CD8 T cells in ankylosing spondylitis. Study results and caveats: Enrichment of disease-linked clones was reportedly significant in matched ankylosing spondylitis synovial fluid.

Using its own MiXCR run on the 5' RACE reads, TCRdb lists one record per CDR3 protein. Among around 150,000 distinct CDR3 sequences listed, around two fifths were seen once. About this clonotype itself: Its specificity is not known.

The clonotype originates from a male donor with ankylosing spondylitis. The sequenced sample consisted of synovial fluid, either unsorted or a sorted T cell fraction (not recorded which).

In DNA form, the CDR3 reads TGTGCCAGCAGGGGGGAACCGGGACAGGGGGCTTGGGGGGAAAAACTGTTTTTT. Amino acids: CASRGEPGQGAWGEKLFF. This chain connects TRBV28 to TRBJ1-4, with 12 bases matching TRBD1. CDR3 length equals 18 residues. Unmatched junction bases numbered 16, after V lost 6 bases and J lost 8 bases. Looked up from germline, CDR1 is MDHEN and CDR2 is SYDVKM.